The 15 T cell receptor beta chains reported below all come from one sample, sequenced in a study of blood T cell repertoires in COVID-19. TCRdb keeps only in-frame clones here, not all; method: immunoSEQ multiplex PCR. The sample holds a few hundred thousand clones, around 87% seen once. Sequenced: peripheral blood. Every receptor here comes from a woman in her forties or fifties who had recovered from COVID-19.

This clone appeared once. CDR3 sequence: CASSSRGDRGVTGELFF. The CDR3 DNA is TGCGCCAGCAGCTCGCGTGGGGACCGCGGGGTCACCGGGGAGCTGTTTTTT. The genes are TRBV5-1 and TRBJ2-2, with a tentative D call TRBD2 (6 bases). The CDR3 is 17 amino acids. Trimming removed 3 bases from V and 4 bases from J, with 19 bases in between. Germline V gene sequence: CDR1 SGHRS, CDR2 YFSETQ.

Points on this clone: Other DNA sequences of this sample code for an identical CDR3. The chain is built from TRBV2 and TRBJ1-6, with 8 bases that match TRBD1. The V gene end was trimmed by 4 bases and the J gene end by 0 bases; junction bases not matched to a gene: 2. Germline V lookup: CDR1 SNHLY, CDR2 FYNNEI. The CDR3 totals 16 residues. This CDR3 is CASSGTGSSYNSPLHF. The CDR3 coding sequence is TGTGCCAGCAGTGGGACAGGGAGCTCCTATAATTCACCCCTCCACTTT.

This rearrangement joins TRBV9 to TRBJ2-1; D is perhaps TRBD1 (5 bases). Germline CDR1 SGDLS, CDR2 YYNGEE. V was clipped by 0 bases and J by 8 bases, with 12 bases between them. The CDR3 contains 14 residues. The CDR3 DNA is TGTGCCAGCAGCGTAGGTCAAGGGGTCCATGAGCAGTTCTTC. It encodes CASSVGQGVHEQFF.

This chain connects TRBV9 to TRBJ2-5; D is possibly TRBD2 (7 bases). Trimming took off 0 bases at V and 4 bases at J, with 13 bases between the two ends. CDR1 and CDR2 (germline): SGDLS, YYNGEE. This CDR3 is 15 amino acids long. CDR3 coding DNA: TGTGCCAGCAGCGTAGAGGGGGGGCCCGTAGAGACCCAGTACTTC. Translating gives CASSVEGGPVETQYF.

The gene calls are TRBV7-9 and TRBJ1-2, with D possibly TRBD1 on 6 matching bases. Germline CDR1 and CDR2: SEHNR and FQNEAQ (reference sequence). The CDR3 consists of 16 residues. V was clipped by 4 bases and J by 7 bases, with 22 bases between them. The chain's CDR3 is CASSSATGQSSGGYTF. The CDR3 region has the DNA TGTGCCAGCAGCTCAGCTACAGGACAGTCATCCGGTGGCTACACCTTC.

The V call is TRBV7-3, the J call TRBJ2-3; 8 nucleotides align to TRBD2. Looked up from germline, CDR1 is SGHTA and CDR2 is FQGTGA. Unmatched junction bases numbered 11, after V lost 5 bases and J lost 1 base. This CDR3 spans 17 amino acids. This CDR3 is CASSRDSYSGGTDTQYF. As DNA, the CDR3 is TGTGCCAGCAGCCGAGATTCGTATAGCGGGGGCACAGATACGCAGTATTTT.

V is TRBV29-1 and J is TRBJ2-2, with 7 bases fitting TRBD2. CDR1 and CDR2 from the germline V gene are SQVTM and ANQGSEA. V shed 5 bases, J shed 5 bases, and the junction held 5 bases outside the gene matches. The CDR3 sequence is 13 residues long. CDR3 nucleotide sequence: TGCAGCGTTTCGTGGGAGGGAACCGGGGAGCTGTTTTTT. Translation: CSVSWEGTGELFF.

V and J are TRBV19 and TRBJ1-2; D possibly corresponds to TRBD1 (6 bases). CDR1 is LNHDA and CDR2 is SQIVND in the germline V gene (reference sequence). The CDR3 runs to 13 residues. Trimming took off 4 bases at V and 8 bases at J, with 14 bases between the two ends. DNA for the CDR3: TGTGCCAGTAGTAACAGGGCTTGGGGAGGCTACACCTTC. Translating gives CASSNRAWGGYTF.

The sample holds one count of this clone. V usage is TRBV7-9 and J usage is TRBJ1-4; a possible D gene is TRBD1 (5 bases). The CDR3 is 15 residues long. Germline V gene data show CDR1 as SEHNR and CDR2 as FQNEAQ (reference sequence). The V end was cut by 1 base, the J end by 8 bases, with 14 bases between. CDR3 sequence reads: CASSLGDPGGEKLFF. The CDR3 DNA sequence: TGTGCCAGCAGCTTAGGGGACCCGGGAGGGGAAAAACTGTTTTTT.

This chain connects TRBV6-5 to TRBJ1-2, with D maybe TRBD1 (5 bases). This CDR3 comprises 16 residues. CDR1 is MNHEY, CDR2 SVGAGI, per germline. The V gene lost 0 bases and the J gene lost 4 bases, with 15 bases spanning the gap. CDR3 sequence reads: CASSYSDSKNFYGYTF. As DNA, the CDR3 is TGTGCCAGCAGTTACTCTGACAGCAAGAATTTCTATGGCTACACCTTC.

The chain couples TRBV3-1 (or the pseudogene TRBV3-2) to TRBJ2-5; the match to TRBD1 covers 9 bases. Per germline, CDR1 LGHDT and CDR2 YNNKEL (reference sequence). CDR3 length: 17 residues. V lost 0 bases, J lost 5 bases, and 10 bases stayed unmatched. CDR3 in amino acids: CASSQDGGDRVRETQYF. As DNA, the CDR3 is TGTGCCAGCAGCCAAGATGGTGGGGACAGGGTTCGGGAGACCCAGTACTTC.

The rearrangement links TRBV27 to TRBJ2-7, with D perhaps TRBD2 (5 bases). This CDR3 has 14 amino acids. Germline-derived CDR1 and CDR2 are MNHEY and SMNVEV (reference sequence). V lost 6 bases and J 2 bases, leaving 14 bases between the germline ends. CDR3: CASSLGAPAYEQYF. CDR3 in DNA: TGTGCCAGCAGCCTGGGAGCCCCGGCCTACGAGCAGTACTTC.

This chain connects TRBV7-9 to TRBJ2-7, with TRBD2 matching 11 bases. CDR1 SEHNR and CDR2 FQNEAQ come from the germline V gene (reference sequence). The ends lost 5 bases at V and 2 bases at J; junction bases unmatched: 5. The CDR3 is made up of 15 amino acids. CDR3 DNA: TGTGCCAGCAGCGCCACTAGCGGGAGAACCTACGAGCAGTACTTC. It encodes CASSATSGRTYEQYF.

V gene TRBV2 combines with J gene TRBJ2-7, with 7 nucleotides matching TRBD1. V shed 6 bases and J 3 bases; nucleotides not matched to a gene: 5. The CDR3 is made up of 13 amino acids. Germline CDR1 reads SNHLY; CDR2 reads FYNNEI. CDR3 in amino acids: CASRGTANYEQYF. The CDR3 DNA reads as TGTGCCAGCAGAGGGACAGCCAACTACGAGCAGTACTTC.

The rearrangement uses TRBV2 and TRBJ2-2, with TRBD2 identical over 10 bases. The germline gives CDR1 SNHLY, CDR2 FYNNEI. Trimming took 8 bases from V and 0 from J; bases not matched to a gene: 3. The CDR3 totals 15 residues. CDR3 nucleotide sequence: TGTGCCAGCTCGGGGACTAGCGCGAACACCGGGGAGCTGTTTTTT. Translating gives CASSGTSANTGELFF.